A single sample is the source of the 5 T cell receptor beta chains below, sequenced in a study of blood T cell repertoires in COVID-19 (dated by TCRdb to the early 2020s). The library was generated by the immunoSEQ multiplex PCR assay. TCRdb obtained this table from immuneACCESS and retained in-frame rearrangements with V and J assigned. These tables miss some clones; where compared with another copy, unresolved V genes account for less than half of the shortfall, and the remainder is unexplained. The sample contains roughly 200,000 clones, about 80% of them found a single time. The leading ten clones occupy roughly 6.8% of the sample. Sequenced input: peripheral blood. These receptors were taken from a man between 65 and 85 years old with active or convalescent COVID-19.

V gene TRBV6-5 combines with J gene TRBJ2-1, with 7 positions matching TRBD1. The trim removed 8 bases at V and 8 bases at J, leaving 12 bases unmatched. Germline CDR1 reads MNHEY; CDR2 reads SVGAGI. The length of the CDR3 is 14 residues. The CDR3 bases are TGTGCCAGCTCCCTACAGGGGATAGTGGATGAGCAGTTCTTC. As protein: CASSLQGIVDEQFF.

V and J are TRBV6-5 and TRBJ2-4, with a weak D call TRBD1 (5 bases). V was clipped by 8 bases and J by 9 bases, with 14 bases between them. The germline V gene encodes CDR1 MNHEY and CDR2 SVGAGI. The CDR3 has 12 residues. This CDR3 is CASRRSQGIQYF. The CDR3 nucleotides read TGTGCCAGCCGAAGATCCCAGGGCATTCAGTACTTC.

The chain is built from TRBV2 and TRBJ1-5; TRBD1 aligns across 7 bases. In germline, CDR1 is SNHLY, CDR2 FYNNEI. The CDR3 is 13 residues long. V gave up 9 bases and J gave up 7 bases; unmatched junction bases: 9. This CDR3 is CARSQGFGQPQHF. The CDR3 nucleotides are TGTGCCAGATCACAGGGGTTCGGCCAGCCCCAGCATTTT.

V gene TRBV6-6 combines with J gene TRBJ2-4, with a weak D call TRBD1 (5 bases). The CDR3 length is 15 residues. Germline V gives CDR1 MNHNY, CDR2 SVGAGI (reference sequence). Trimming left V 6 bases short and J 6 bases short, with 18 bases between. The CDR3 coding sequence is TGTGCCAGCAGGGACACTGGTCTGTTCCCAAACATTCAGTACTTC. The encoded protein is CASRDTGLFPNIQYF.

The chain carries TRBV6-2 or TRBV6-3 and TRBJ1-2, with a tentative D call TRBD1 (5 bases). This CDR3 is 17 amino acids long. Trimming took off 4 bases at V and 0 bases at J, with 18 bases between the two ends. The germline V gene has CDR1 MNHEY and CDR2 SVGEGT. The CDR3 nucleotides read TGTGCCAGCAGTTCCCGCCTGGGGGGTCGAGCTAACTATGGCTACACCTTC. Residues: CASSSRLGGRANYGYTF.